Shown below are 5 T cell receptor beta chains from a single sample sequenced in a study of T cells after yellow fever vaccination. Using its own MiXCR run on the 5' RACE reads, TCRdb lists one record per CDR3 protein. The repertoire has about 430,000 distinct CDR3 sequences, around 20% of them found once; the top ten carry 18%. The specimen was PBMCs, collected before the yellow fever booster vaccination. Receptor source: a young man who received the YFV17D yellow fever vaccine.

The V and J genes are TRBV7-9 and TRBJ2-7; the D gene could be TRBD1 or TRBD2 (5 bases each). This CDR3 is built from 12 residues. V dropped 6 bases and J dropped 4 bases, with 10 bases sitting between them. The germline CDR1 and CDR2 sequences are SEHNR and FQNEAQ (reference sequence). The CDR3 region has the DNA TGTGCCAGCAGAGGGGAGTTTTACGAGCAGTACGTC. This sequence encodes CASRGEFYEQYV.

This clonotype turned up a few times. The chain joins TRBV5-1 to TRBJ1-2; 10 bases map to TRBD1. The length of the CDR3 is 14 residues. Germline V gene data show CDR1 as SGHRS and CDR2 as YFSETQ. J lost 7 bases, V lost 4 bases, and 7 bases had no gene match. The CDR3 loop reads CASSVDRGASGYTF. The CDR3 DNA follows: TGCGCCAGCAGCGTGGACAGGGGGGCGAGTGGCTACACCTTC.

The V gene is TRBV27, the J gene TRBJ2-5; 8 bases are a match to TRBD1. Germline-derived CDR1 and CDR2 are MNHEY and SMNVEV (reference sequence). This CDR3 region has 15 residues. Germline trimming cut 2 bases from V and 4 bases from J; bases unmatched to any gene: 6. The CDR3 coding sequence is TGTGCCAGCAGTTTAGTACAGGGGGTTCGAGAGACCCAGTACTTC. It encodes CASSLVQGVRETQYF.

This clonotype was recorded many times. The gene calls are TRBV4-1 and TRBJ1-5, with D unresolved. The CDR3 contains 15 residues. The germline CDR1 and CDR2 sequences are MGHRA and YSYEKL. With 2 bases removed from V and 0 bases from J, the gap between germline ends came to 8 bases. The DNA of the CDR3 is TGCGCCAGCAGCCAAAACCTGGATAGCAATCAGCCCCAGCATTTT. Amino acids: CASSQNLDSNQPQHF.

V gene TRBV7-9 combines with J gene TRBJ2-3, with 9 bases aligning to TRBD2. From germline, CDR1 is SEHNR and CDR2 FQNEAQ (reference sequence). J gave up 0 bases and V 2 bases, and 6 bases lay outside the gene matches. This CDR3 has 17 amino acids. The CDR3 here is CASSLTASGASTDTQYF. The CDR3 DNA sequence: TGTGCCAGCAGCTTAACGGCTAGCGGGGCCAGCACAGATACGCAGTATTTT. The complete variable domain, with remaining parts taken from reference TRBV7-9 and TRBJ2-3, reads DTGVSQNPRHKITKRGQNVTFRCDPISEHNRLYWYRQTLGQGPEFLTYFQNEAQLEKSRLLSDRFSAERPKGSFSTLEIQRTEQGDSAMYLCASSLTASGASTDTQYFGPGTRLTVL.